This T cell receptor beta chain is from a study of T-cell memory formation after mild COVID-19. Germline CDR1 DFQATT, CDR2 SNEGSKA (reference sequence). V lost 0 bases to trimming and J lost 6 bases, with 17 bases between them. The CDR3 loop spans 15 amino acids. In TCRdb, the 5' RACE reads were re-called with MiXCR into one record per CDR3 protein. Among roughly 260,000 distinct CDR3 sequences, over 15% were seen once, and the ten largest hold around 3.4%. The V call is TRBV20-1, the J call TRBJ1-2; tentative D call: TRBD1 (5 bases). This TCR was recovered from a young man who had mild COVID-19 (a few samples of this study predate the infection). Cell type and time point are not known. Material for sequencing was PBMCs or a T cell subset sorted from them (not recorded which). As DNA, the CDR3 is TGCAGTGCTAGAGATCCAAGGGGCTCGGTCGATGGCTACACCTTC. Encoded protein: CSARDPRGSVDGYTF.